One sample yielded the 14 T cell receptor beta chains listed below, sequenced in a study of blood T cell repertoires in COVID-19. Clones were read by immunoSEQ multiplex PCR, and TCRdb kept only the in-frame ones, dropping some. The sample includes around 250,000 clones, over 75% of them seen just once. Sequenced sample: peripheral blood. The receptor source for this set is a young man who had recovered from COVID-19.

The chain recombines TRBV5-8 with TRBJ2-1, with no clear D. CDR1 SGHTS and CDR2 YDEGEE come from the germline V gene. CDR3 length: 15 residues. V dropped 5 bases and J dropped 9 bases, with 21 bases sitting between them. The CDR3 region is CASRPARWLVGEQFF. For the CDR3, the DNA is TGTGCCAGCAGGCCGGCCAGGTGGCTCGTGGGTGAGCAGTTCTTC.

CDR3 sequence (DNA): TGTGCCACCGGAAGGGCGCAGGGCACGTACTACGAGCAGTACGTC. Translating it yields CATGRAQGTYYEQYV. The chain carries TRBV10-3 and TRBJ2-7; perhaps TRBD1 as D (5 bases). The CDR3 covers 15 residues. Germline lookup yields CDR1 ENHRY and CDR2 SYGVKD. Trimming removed 10 bases at V and 3 bases at J, with 22 bases between.

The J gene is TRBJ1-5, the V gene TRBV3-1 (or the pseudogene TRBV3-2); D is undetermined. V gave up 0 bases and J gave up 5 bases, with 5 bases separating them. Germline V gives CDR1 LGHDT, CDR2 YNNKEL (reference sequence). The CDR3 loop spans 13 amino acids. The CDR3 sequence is CASSQDLYQPQHF. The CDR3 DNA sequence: TGTGCCAGCAGCCAAGATCTCTATCAGCCCCAGCATTTT.

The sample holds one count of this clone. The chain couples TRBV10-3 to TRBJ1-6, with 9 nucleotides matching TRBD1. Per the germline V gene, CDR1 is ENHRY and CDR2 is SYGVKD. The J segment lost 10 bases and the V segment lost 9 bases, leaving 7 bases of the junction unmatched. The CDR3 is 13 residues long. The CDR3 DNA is TGTGCCATGAGACAGGGGGAACGATCACCCCTCCACTTT. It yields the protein CAMRQGERSPLHF.

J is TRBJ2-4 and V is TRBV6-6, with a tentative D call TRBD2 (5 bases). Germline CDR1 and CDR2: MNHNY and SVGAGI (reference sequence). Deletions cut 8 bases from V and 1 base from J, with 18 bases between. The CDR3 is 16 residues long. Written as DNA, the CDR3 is TGTGCCAGCCGGACTCACACAGATGGTGCCAAAAACATTCAGTACTTC. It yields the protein CASRTHTDGAKNIQYF.

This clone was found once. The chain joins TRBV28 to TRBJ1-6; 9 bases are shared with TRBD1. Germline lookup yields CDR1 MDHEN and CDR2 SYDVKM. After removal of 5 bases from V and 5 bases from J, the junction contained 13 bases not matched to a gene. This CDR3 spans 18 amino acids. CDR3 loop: CASSDKTLWDRDNSPLHF. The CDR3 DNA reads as TGTGCCAGCAGTGACAAGACTTTGTGGGACAGGGATAATTCACCCCTCCACTTT.

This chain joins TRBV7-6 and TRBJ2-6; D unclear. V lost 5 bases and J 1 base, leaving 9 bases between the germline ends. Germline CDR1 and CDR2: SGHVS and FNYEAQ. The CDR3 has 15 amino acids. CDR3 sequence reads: CASSTRYSGANVLTF. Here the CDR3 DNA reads TGTGCCAGCAGCACTCGGTATTCTGGGGCCAACGTCCTGACTTTC.

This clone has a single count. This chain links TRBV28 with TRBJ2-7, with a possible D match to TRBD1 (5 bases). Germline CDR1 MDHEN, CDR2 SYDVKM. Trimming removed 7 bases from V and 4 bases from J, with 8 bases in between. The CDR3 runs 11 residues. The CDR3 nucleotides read TGTGCCAGCACCTCAGGGTACGAGCAGTACGTC. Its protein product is CASTSGYEQYV.

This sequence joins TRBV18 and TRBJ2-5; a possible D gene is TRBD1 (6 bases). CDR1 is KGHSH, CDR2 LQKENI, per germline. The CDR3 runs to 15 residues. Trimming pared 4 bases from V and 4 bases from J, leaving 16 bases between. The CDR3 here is CASSQQAGAGETQYF. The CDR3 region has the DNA TGTGCCAGCTCACAACAGGCAGGGGCTGGAGAGACCCAGTACTTC.

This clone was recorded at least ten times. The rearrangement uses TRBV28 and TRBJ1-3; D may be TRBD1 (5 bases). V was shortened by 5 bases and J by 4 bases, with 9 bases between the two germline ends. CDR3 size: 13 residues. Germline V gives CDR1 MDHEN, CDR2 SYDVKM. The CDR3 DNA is TGTGCCAGCAGTCAGGGTGGGGGAAACACCATATATTTT. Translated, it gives CASSQGGGNTIYF. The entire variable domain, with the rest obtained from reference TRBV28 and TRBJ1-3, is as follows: DVKVTQSSRYLVKRTGEKVFLECVQDMDHENMFWYRQDPGLGLRLIYFSYDVKMKEKGDIPEGYSVSREKKERFSLILESASTNQTSMYLCASSQGGGNTIYFGEGSWLTVV.

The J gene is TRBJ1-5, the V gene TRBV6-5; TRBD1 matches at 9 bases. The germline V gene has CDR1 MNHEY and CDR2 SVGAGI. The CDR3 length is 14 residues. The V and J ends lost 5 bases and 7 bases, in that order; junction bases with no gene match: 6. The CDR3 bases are TGTGCCAGCAGTAGACAGGGGGGAGAGCAGCCCCAGCATTTT. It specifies CASSRQGGEQPQHF.

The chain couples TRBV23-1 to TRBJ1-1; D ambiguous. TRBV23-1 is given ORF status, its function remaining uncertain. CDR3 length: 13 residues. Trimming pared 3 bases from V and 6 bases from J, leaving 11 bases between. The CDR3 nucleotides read TGCGCCAGCAGTCATCATTTGGCGGCTGAAGCTTTCTTT. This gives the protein CASSHHLAAEAFF.

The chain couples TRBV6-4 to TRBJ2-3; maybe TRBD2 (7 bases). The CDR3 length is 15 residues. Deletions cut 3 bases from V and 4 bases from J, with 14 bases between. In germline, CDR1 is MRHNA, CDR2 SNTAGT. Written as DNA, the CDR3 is TGTGCCAGCAGTGAAGGGGGGGGCCGCCCAGATACGCAGTATTTT. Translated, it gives CASSEGGGRPDTQYF.

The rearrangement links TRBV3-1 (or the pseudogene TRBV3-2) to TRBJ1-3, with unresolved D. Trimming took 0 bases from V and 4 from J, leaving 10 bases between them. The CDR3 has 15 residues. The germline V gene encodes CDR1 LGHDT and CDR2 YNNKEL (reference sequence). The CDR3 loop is CASSQDSGSGNTIYF. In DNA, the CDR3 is TGTGCCAGCAGCCAAGATTCCGGGTCCGGAAACACCATATATTTT.